The entry that follows covers one T cell receptor beta chain sequence. This sample stems from a study of blood T cell repertoires in COVID-19. In the study overall: The United States, Italy and Spain supplied acute and convalescent COVID-19 samples.

V lost 4 bases and J lost 5; bases outside the gene matches: 5. This CDR3 is 13 amino acids long. Germline V gives CDR1 SQVTM, CDR2 ANQGSEA. Methods used by the authors: How many nucleated cells were present was estimated from reference gene primer amplification. TCRdb keeps only in-frame clones here, not all; method: immunoSEQ multiplex PCR. The D gene and trimming were derived from the DNA, and the V and J assignments and clone size from that table. Here the sample spans some 300,000 clones, about 90% being singletons. The clonotype was recovered from a woman aged 45-65 years with COVID-19, enrolled during active disease. The rearrangement joins TRBV29-1 to TRBJ2-1; 7 nucleotides match TRBD2. Specimen: peripheral blood. CDR3 sequence: CSVAGLPNNEQFF. Written as DNA, the CDR3 is TGCAGCGTTGCGGGACTACCCAACAATGAGCAGTTCTTC.